The clone carrying this T cell receptor (beta chain) was seen at least ten times. The sample belongs to a study of response to subunit inactivated influenza vaccine. MiXCR, run by TCRdb on the RT-PCR reads, gives a single entry per CDR3 protein. In the table there are hundreds of thousands of distinct CDR3 sequences, about 15% of which are singletons. CDR3 size: 11 residues. From germline, CDR1 is MDHEN and CDR2 SYDVKM. Between the trimmed V and J ends, which lost 2 bases and 10 bases, there was a span of 6 bases. Specimen: PBMCs from blood, collected approximately 12 days after vaccination. The TCR was taken from a man aged 50 or older who received an inactivated influenza vaccine. The chain links TRBV28 to TRBJ2-1; D gene unclear. CDR3 region: CASSLGLEQFF. Here the CDR3 DNA reads TGTGCCAGCAGTTTAGGCCTAGAGCAGTTCTTC.